The TCR beta chain described here comes from a study of T-cell memory formation after mild COVID-19 (dated by TCRdb to about 2021). Turning to the overall study: TCR sequence clusters from the two donors were largely donor specific. In two donors, T-cell clones that expanded and contracted after mild COVID-19 were followed by sequencing TCRalpha and TCRbeta repertoires longitudinally. The cohort was made up of two young adult volunteers, one female and one male, who were previously healthy. Overall results and qualifications from the work: Clones contracting from day 15 to 85 had balanced CD4/CD8 phenotypes, while a second wave expanding from day 15 to 37 was biased towards CD4+. SARS-CoV-2 specificity of the second-wave clones peaking on day 37 was not confirmed. Only two mild cases were covered in the study, and larger cohorts including severe cases with pre-infection samples were considered necessary. Contracting CD4+ clones appeared mostly in the CM and EM memory subsets, whereas CD8+ clones were enriched in EMRA. Some responding clones were detected in pre-infection memory, suggesting pre-existing cross-reactive memory T cells joined the SARS-CoV-2 response.

The trim is 9 bases for V and 2 bases for J, with a gap of 14 bases between the germline ends. The CDR3, from cysteine to phenylalanine, totals 13 residues. The retained sequence is limited to the CDR3, 39 bases, with the frame set at the first base. CDR1 and CDR2, looked up from the germline V gene, are SGHAT and FQNNGV. The count of this clonotype is one. Its binding antigen is unknown. Within one base of it there is no much larger clone, and no base qualities were kept. Just one read gives weak support. Instrument used: Illumina NovaSeq 6000. Using 5'RACE with constant-segment primers, TCRalpha and TCRbeta cDNA libraries were constructed, with sample barcodes and unique molecular identifiers added in the process. RNA was extracted from every sample with Trizol reagent. Library amplification was performed in two PCR steps, and a second sample barcode and Illumina TruSeq adapters were introduced in the second step. Sequencing of libraries was performed on an Illumina NovaSeq with 2 x 150 bp paired-end reads. As for the authors' bioinformatics: Demultiplexing of reads and collapsing into UMI-guided consensus sequences were performed with migec v1.2.7. Using mixcr v2.1.11, UMI consensuses were aligned to TRA and TRB V and J templates and then assembled into clonotypes. A clonotype was counted as expanded or contracted only if both edgeR and NoisET called the change significant, with noise models trained on biological replicates. For edgeR calls, the thresholds were a false discovery rate-adjusted p below 0.01 and a log2 fold-change of 1. As an exploratory analysis of dynamics, max-normalized trajectories of the 1000 most abundant clonotypes were examined by PCA with hierarchical clustering. Separately sequenced CD4+ and CD8+ repertoires were used to assign a CD4 or CD8 phenotype to each responding clone. The raw public reads went through TCRdb reprocessing: fastp at Q25, MiXCR clone calling, in-frame beta chains kept. Each CDR3 protein appears once, grouped with its most common genes and DNA. What appears here as the V and J calls and clone size reflects TCRdb's work, not the paper's. Within this sample are roughly 300,000 distinct CDR3 sequences, with around 15% of them counted one time only. Approximately 23% of the sample rests with the top ten.

Ficoll-Paque density gradient centrifugation was used to isolate PBMCs. The sequence was obtained from a man between 18 and 29 years old who had mild COVID-19 (a few samples of this study predate the infection). The sample titles of this study are shuffled in the database, so cell type and time point are left out; the donor was told from shared clones. The receptor chain draws on TRBV11-2 and TRBJ2-7, with the D gene not confidently named. Sequenced sample: PBMCs or a T cell subset sorted from them (not recorded which). The sequence in DNA is TGTGCCAGTACCCGTCTGGGCCCCTACGAGCAGTACTTC. Its protein is CASTRLGPYEQYF.